The clone carrying this T cell receptor (beta chain) was observed a handful of times. Its antigen is undetermined. The data were taken from a study of response to subunit inactivated influenza vaccine. In TCRdb, the RT-PCR reads were re-called with MiXCR into one record per CDR3 protein. The table records 650,000 to 800,000 distinct CDR3 sequences, around 13% of them present only once. Study conclusions and caveats: New T cells are recruited in small numbers by each seasonal influenza vaccination, according to the authors' suggestion.

The length of the CDR3 is 13 residues. Germline values: CDR1 MNHNY, CDR2 SVGAGI (reference sequence). V was pared by 4 bases and J by 8 bases, with 2 bases of the junction left unmatched. Source: PBMCs from blood, taken approximately 15 days before vaccination. This chain links TRBV6-6 with TRBJ1-2; 12 nucleotides line up with TRBD1. This sequence originates from a man over 45 who received an inactivated influenza vaccine. In nucleotides, the CDR3 is TGTGCCAGCAGTTCCGGGACAGGGGGCGGCTACACCTTC. This translates into CASSSGTGGGYTF.